Listed below are T cell receptor beta chains from one sample, sequenced in a study of Graves' ophthalmopathy and Graves' hyperthyroidism. MiXCR, run by TCRdb on the multiplex PCR reads, gives a single entry per CDR3 protein. The table lists more than 40,000 distinct CDR3 sequences, around 50% of them singletons. The sequencing sample was made of peripheral blood. The receptor set was obtained from an adult man with Graves' ophthalmopathy. The CDR3 runs from the conserved cysteine through the conserved F or W. The order of the fields is clone size, J gene, D gene, V gene, CDR3 DNA, CDR3 protein. The D gene is left open where the match is weak. Clone size is given for some rows only: seen once, a few or many times, or a class if the clone is expanded.

clone_size: .; j_call: TRBJ2-5; d_call: TRBD2; v_call: TRBV5-4; cdr3_nt: TGTGCCAGCAGCCCTTTACTAGCGGGACCGACGGAGACCCAGTACTTC; cdr3_aa: CASSPLLAGPTETQYF
clone_size: few; j_call: TRBJ2-1; d_call: TRBD1; v_call: TRBV27; cdr3_nt: TGTGCCAGCAGTCCCTGGCAGGGGGTCCACAATGAGCAGTTCTTC; cdr3_aa: CASSPWQGVHNEQFF
clone_size: .; j_call: TRBJ2-7; d_call: .; v_call: TRBV7-2; cdr3_nt: TGTGCCAGCAGCTTAGAGCCAATTACGAACACCGGGGAGCTGTACTTC; cdr3_aa: CASSLEPITNTGELYF
clone_size: .; j_call: TRBJ2-7; d_call: .; v_call: TRBV12-3/TRBV12-4; cdr3_nt: TGTGCCAGCAGTTTGGTTGCCGCGGAGAAGGAGTGCGAGCAGTACTTC; cdr3_aa: CASSLVAAEKECEQYF
clone_size: many; j_call: TRBJ2-2; d_call: .; v_call: TRBV19; cdr3_nt: TGTGCCAGTCTCCGACAGGGAGGGGCCGGGGAGCTGTTTTTT; cdr3_aa: CASLRQGGAGELFF
clone_size: .; j_call: TRBJ2-7; d_call: .; v_call: TRBV24-1; cdr3_nt: TGTGCTAGAGACCGGGAGTACGAGCAGTACTTC; cdr3_aa: CARDREYEQYF
clone_size: .; j_call: TRBJ2-1; d_call: TRBD2; v_call: TRBV9; cdr3_nt: TGTGCCAGCAGCGTAGAAGGTAGCGGGGCTTACAATGAGCAGTTCTTC; cdr3_aa: CASSVEGSGAYNEQFF
clone_size: few; j_call: TRBJ2-3; d_call: TRBD1; v_call: TRBV29-1; cdr3_nt: TGCAGCGTTGAACCGCAGGGGGCGGTTGGGCAGTATTTT; cdr3_aa: CSVEPQGAVGQYF
clone_size: .; j_call: TRBJ1-3; d_call: .; v_call: TRBV7-6; cdr3_nt: TGTGCCAGCAGCTTAGGTCCGGCAGGGTCTGGAAACACCATATATTTT; cdr3_aa: CASSLGPAGSGNTIYF
clone_size: many; j_call: TRBJ2-3; d_call: TRBD2; v_call: TRBV12-3/TRBV12-4; cdr3_nt: TGTGCCAGCAGTTTTCCCCCCCAGCGGGAGGGGGATACGCAGTATTTT; cdr3_aa: CASSFPPQREGDTQYF
clone_size: few; j_call: TRBJ1-1; d_call: .; v_call: TRBV19; cdr3_nt: TGTGCCAGTAGCAGATCAAACACTGAAGCTTTCTTT; cdr3_aa: CASSRSNTEAFF
clone_size: many; j_call: TRBJ2-7; d_call: .; v_call: TRBV5-1; cdr3_nt: TGCGCCAGCAGCTTACAGCAGGGGATCGGGTACGAGCAGTACTTC; cdr3_aa: CASSLQQGIGYEQYF
clone_size: many; j_call: TRBJ2-5; d_call: TRBD2; v_call: TRBV9; cdr3_nt: TGTGCCAGCAGCATCGGACTAGCGGGGGGCGAAGTACAAGAGACCCAGTACTTC; cdr3_aa: CASSIGLAGGEVQETQYF
clone_size: many; j_call: TRBJ1-2; d_call: TRBD1; v_call: TRBV2; cdr3_nt: TGTGCCAGCAGGACCGGGACAGGAAACGCGGGTGGCTACACCTTC; cdr3_aa: CASRTGTGNAGGYTF
clone_size: .; j_call: TRBJ2-3; d_call: .; v_call: TRBV7-9; cdr3_nt: TGTGCCAGCAGCGTCGGGACCCTGCAGTATTTT; cdr3_aa: CASSVGTLQYF
clone_size: .; j_call: TRBJ2-2; d_call: TRBD1; v_call: TRBV11-2; cdr3_nt: TGTGCCAGCAGCTTGACAGGGGGCGCGAACACCGGGGAGCTGTTTTTT; cdr3_aa: CASSLTGGANTGELFF
clone_size: .; j_call: TRBJ2-7; d_call: TRBD1; v_call: TRBV2; cdr3_nt: TGTGCCAGCAGCCGGGACAGGTCGCCCGAGCAGTACTTC; cdr3_aa: CASSRDRSPEQYF
clone_size: medium-sized; j_call: TRBJ2-1; d_call: TRBD1; v_call: TRBV2; cdr3_nt: TGTGCCAGTTATGGACAGGACAATGAGCAGTTCTTC; cdr3_aa: CASYGQDNEQFF
clone_size: .; j_call: TRBJ1-2; d_call: .; v_call: TRBV5-1; cdr3_nt: TGCGCCAGCAGCCCTGCCCCGGACAGACCTGGAAACACCTTC; cdr3_aa: CASSPAPDRPGNTF
clone_size: many; j_call: TRBJ2-3; d_call: .; v_call: TRBV12-3/TRBV12-4; cdr3_nt: TGTGCCAGCAGTTTCGGTTCAGGCCACACAGATACGCAGTATTTT; cdr3_aa: CASSFGSGHTDTQYF